Following are 17 T cell receptor beta chains from one sample sequenced in a study of T-cell reconstitution after alpha-beta-depleted transplantation in children. Preparation of the TCRbeta library was carried out with unique molecular identifiers. Via MiXCR, TCRdb re-called the PCR reads, giving one row per CDR3 protein. This table has 500,000 to 650,000 distinct CDR3 sequences, 10% to 15% appearing once. This sample comprised PBMCs, mostly from graft donor cells, obtained 360 days after TCRalphabeta/CD19-depleted stem cell transplant. The receptors come from a male patient younger than 18 who had a stem cell transplant for acute myeloid leukemia, so the T cells may come from the graft donor.

There are a few counts of this clonotype. This sequence joins TRBV12-3 or TRBV12-4 and TRBJ1-3; TRBD1 is a possible D gene (5 bases). The CDR3 spans 13 residues. Trimming removed 6 bases at V and 4 bases at J, with 10 bases between. The CDR3 DNA is TGTGCCAGCAGGGCAGGGTCAGGAAACACCATATATTTT. Amino acid sequence: CASRAGSGNTIYF.

This clonotype has more than one count but fewer than ten. The chain couples TRBV5-1 to TRBJ1-2; D uncertain. The CDR3 spans 14 residues. Trimming stripped 4 bases from V and 4 bases from J, with 14 bases between. CDR1 is SGHRS and CDR2 is YFSETQ in the germline V gene. The CDR3 sequence is CASSPISGLYGYTF. The DNA for the CDR3 is TGCGCCAGCAGCCCGATATCCGGGCTCTATGGCTACACCTTC.

The table lists this clonotype with a few counts. This sequence joins TRBV20-1 and TRBJ2-2; 7 nucleotides agree with TRBD1. V lost 1 base and J lost 1; bases outside the gene matches: 3. Looked up from germline, CDR1 is DFQATT and CDR2 is SNEGSKA (reference sequence). This CDR3 contains 15 residues. CDR3 sequence: CSARGGQENTGELFF. The CDR3 DNA reads TGCAGTGCTAGAGGTGGACAGGAGAACACCGGGGAGCTGTTTTTT.

This clonotype was recorded a few times. The V and J genes are TRBV2 and TRBJ1-2; D is unclear. V was shortened by 3 bases and J by 0 bases, with 11 bases between the two germline ends. The CDR3 has 15 residues. In germline, CDR1 is SNHLY, CDR2 FYNNEI. The CDR3 protein is CASSEVSGTNYGYTF. CDR3 nucleotide sequence: TGTGCCAGCAGTGAGGTCTCCGGGACTAACTATGGCTACACCTTC. Based on the CDR3 plus reference TRBV2 and TRBJ1-2, the full variable domain is EPEVTQTPSHQVTQMGQEVILRCVPISNHLYFYWYRQILGQKVEFLVSFYNNEISEKSEIFDDQFSVERPDGSNFTLKIRSTKLEDSAMYFCASSEVSGTNYGYTFGSGTRLTVV.

Many counts were recorded for this clonotype. This chain connects TRBV7-2 to TRBJ2-7, with D possibly being TRBD2 (5 bases). The V gene lost 1 base and the J gene lost 9 bases, with 13 bases spanning the gap. The CDR3 contains 13 residues. The germline V gene has CDR1 SGHTA and CDR2 FQGNSA. The DNA of the CDR3 is TGTGCCAGCAGCTTAGGACTCCCTCGGGGGCAGTACTTC. Translation gives CASSLGLPRGQYF.

This clonotype has just a few counts. This chain links TRBV6-5 with TRBJ2-1; 13 bases match TRBD2. V lost 4 bases, J lost 7 bases, and 13 bases stayed unmatched. Germline lookup yields CDR1 MNHEY and CDR2 SVGAGI. CDR3 size: 18 residues. The CDR3 reads CASSLHPGLAGYTNEQFF. The CDR3 coding sequence is TGTGCCAGCAGTTTACATCCGGGACTAGCGGGATATACGAATGAGCAGTTCTTC.

The rearrangement links TRBV27 to TRBJ2-1, with 7 bases aligning to TRBD1. V was pared by 5 bases and J by 2 bases, with 6 bases of the junction left unmatched. CDR1 and CDR2 (germline): MNHEY, SMNVEV (reference sequence). The CDR3 contains 15 residues. The CDR3 coding sequence is TGTGCCAGCAGTGCCTTGGGACAGACCTACAATGAGCAGTTCTTC. Translating it yields CASSALGQTYNEQFF.

This clonotype was counted at least ten times. The chain is built from TRBV12-3 or TRBV12-4 and TRBJ2-1; D tentatively reads TRBD1 or TRBD2 (5 bases each). This CDR3 is built from 12 residues. V was clipped by 0 bases and J by 11 bases, with 8 bases between them. The CDR3 region has the DNA TGTGCCAGCAGTTTAGCGGGGACCAAGCAGTTCTTC. As protein: CASSLAGTKQFF.

V is TRBV7-2 and J is TRBJ2-2; TRBD2 matches 14 bases. Per germline, CDR1 SGHTA and CDR2 FQGNSA. The CDR3 has 18 amino acids. Trimming at V came to 2 bases and at J to 7 bases, leaving 9 bases not matched to a gene. For the CDR3, the DNA is TGTGCCAGCAGCTTAATACGGACTAGCGGGAGGCTGGGCGGGGAGCTGTTTTTT. It translates to CASSLIRTSGRLGGELFF.

This chain connects TRBV24-1 to TRBJ2-2; 8 bases agree with TRBD1. The junction had 10 bases not matched to a gene; V was cut back by 2 bases and J by 6 bases. The CDR3 is 17 residues long. From germline, CDR1 is KGHDR and CDR2 SFDVKD. CDR3 protein: CATSDWGGGTGPGELFF. The CDR3 nucleotides read TGTGCCACCAGTGATTGGGGCGGCGGGACAGGACCCGGGGAGCTGTTTTTT.

This clonotype was found a few times. The chain links TRBV12-3 or TRBV12-4 to TRBJ2-1; 11 bases fit TRBD2. This CDR3 comprises 16 residues. V lost 5 bases and J lost 10; bases outside the gene matches: 13. The CDR3 coding sequence is TGTGCCAGCAGTGCGGATAGCGGGAGGGCCTGGGGGGAGCAGTTCTTC. Protein sequence: CASSADSGRAWGEQFF.

This chain uses TRBV7-9 with TRBJ2-7; D gene unclear. CDR1 is SEHNR, CDR2 FQNEAQ, per germline (reference sequence). With 4 bases removed from V and 6 bases from J, the gap between germline ends came to 10 bases. CDR3 length: 12 residues. DNA of the CDR3: TGTGCCAGCAGCTCCCACCGGGTCGAGCAGTACTTC. As protein: CASSSHRVEQYF.

This clonotype was counted between two and nine times. CDR3 residues: CASNPQGVRGSGTATDTQYF. The CDR3 DNA reads TGTGCCAGTAACCCTCAAGGTGTACGAGGTAGCGGGACTGCCACAGATACGCAGTATTTT. This chain links TRBV28 with TRBJ2-3; the match to TRBD2 covers 8 bases. The CDR3 extends over 20 amino acids. CDR1 MDHEN and CDR2 SYDVKM come from the germline V gene. V lost 9 bases and J lost 2; bases outside the gene matches: 25.

In its sample, this clonotype was seen many times. The chain employs TRBV27 and TRBJ1-4; the match to TRBD1 covers 12 bases. Trimming at V came to 5 bases and at J to 8 bases, leaving 9 bases not matched to a gene. Germline-derived CDR1 and CDR2 are MNHEY and SMNVEV (reference sequence). The CDR3 spans 16 residues. Written as DNA, the CDR3 is TGTGCCAGCAGTCCTCACGGGACAGGGGGCGGAGAAAAACTGTTTTTT. It translates to CASSPHGTGGGEKLFF. Full variable domain (rest looked up from reference TRBV27 and TRBJ1-4): EAQVTQNPRYLITVTGKKLTVTCSQNMNHEYMSWYRQDPGLGLRQIYYSMNVEVTDKGDVPEGYKVSRKEKRNFPLILESPSPNQTSLYFCASSPHGTGGGEKLFFGSGTQLSVL.

The table lists this clonotype with many counts. The germline gene is not matched at one end of the junction; a read error may be the cause. This chain uses TRBV29-1 with TRBJ2-4, with D perhaps TRBD2 (5 bases). Germline CDR1 is SQVTM and CDR2 is ANQGSEA. CDR3 size: 13 residues. The CDR3 region is CSVEGRGKNIQYF. The CDR3, as DNA: TGCAGCGTGGAAGGACGGGGCAAAAACATTCAGTACTTC. The variable domain in full, with the rest retrieved from reference TRBV29-1 and TRBJ2-4, is SAVISQKPSRDICQRGTSLTIQCQVDSQVTMMFWYRQQPGQSLTLIATANQGSEATYESGFVIDKFPISRPNLTFSTLTVSNMSPEDSSIYLCSVEGRGKNIQYFGAGTRLSVL.

The V and J genes are TRBV9 and TRBJ1-1, with D uncertain. Germline V CDR1 and CDR2: SGDLS, YYNGEE. The length of the CDR3 is 15 residues. V lost 4 bases and J 0 bases, leaving 13 bases between the germline ends. The CDR3 DNA sequence: TGTGCCAGCAGCCCGGAGGGAGGGTTGAACACTGAAGCTTTCTTT. Protein: CASSPEGGLNTEAFF.

In its sample, this clonotype was seen many times. The chain couples TRBV29-1 to TRBJ2-3; tentatively, D is TRBD1 (6 bases). Germline assignment: CDR1 SQVTM and CDR2 ANQGSEA. CDR3 length equals 16 residues. Trimming stripped 4 bases from V and 0 bases from J, with 17 bases between. The CDR3 sequence is CSVAGVQPASTDTQYF. CDR3 nucleotides: TGCAGCGTTGCAGGGGTACAACCCGCTAGCACAGATACGCAGTATTTT.